The T cell receptor (beta chain) under discussion was sequenced for a study of shared clonotypes between healthy human individuals. Clones were read by immunoSEQ multiplex PCR, and TCRdb kept only the in-frame ones, dropping some. The data hold about 2,200,000 clones, with 85% to 95% observed a single time. The naive CD8 population came from CD45RO-negative cells selected for CCR7, without terminally differentiated effector memory CD45RA+ cells. V shed 1 base and J shed 4 bases, with 8 bases lying between them. Germline CDR1 reads SQVTM; CDR2 reads ANQGSEA. The CDR3 totals 13 residues. The gene calls are TRBV29-1 and TRBJ2-1; possible D gene TRBD2, 5 bases. The receptor's source is a man aged 18 to 35 in good health. Some clones in this sample may be carry-over from other donors' samples. What was sequenced was naive CD8+ T cells from PBMCs. This CDR3 reads CSVEGSGYNEQFF. DNA for the CDR3: TGCAGCGTTGAAGGATCGGGGTACAATGAGCAGTTCTTC.